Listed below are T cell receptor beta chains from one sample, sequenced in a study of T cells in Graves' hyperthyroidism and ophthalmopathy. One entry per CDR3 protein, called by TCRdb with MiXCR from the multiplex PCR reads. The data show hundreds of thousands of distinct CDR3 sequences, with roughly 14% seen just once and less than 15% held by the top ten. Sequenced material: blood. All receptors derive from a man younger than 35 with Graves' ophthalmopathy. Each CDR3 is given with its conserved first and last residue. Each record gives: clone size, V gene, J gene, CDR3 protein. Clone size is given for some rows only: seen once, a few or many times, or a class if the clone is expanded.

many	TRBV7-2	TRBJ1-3	CASSFGGGSGNTIYF
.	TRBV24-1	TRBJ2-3	CATSEVSPTDTQYF
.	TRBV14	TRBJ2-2	CASSSSGTVNTGELFF
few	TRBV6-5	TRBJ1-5	CASSYSRSGSQPQHF
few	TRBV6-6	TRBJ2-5	CASSYGPSAQETQYF
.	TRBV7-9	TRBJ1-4	CASSLGSGTNEKLFF
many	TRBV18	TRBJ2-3	CASSPVADTQYF
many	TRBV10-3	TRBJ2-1	CAISVRGEAYNEQFF
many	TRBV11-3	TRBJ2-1	CASSFLSGGAGNEQFF
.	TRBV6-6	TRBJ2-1	CASSYSRPETHEQFF
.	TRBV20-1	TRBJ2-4	CSAGGNIQYF
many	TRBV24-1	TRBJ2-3	CATSDFGGSGTDTQYF
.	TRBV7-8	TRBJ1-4	CASSLDGLSNEKLFF
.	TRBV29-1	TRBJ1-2	CSVRTGRDGYTF
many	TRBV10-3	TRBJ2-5	CAIQQGGQETQYF
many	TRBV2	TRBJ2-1	CASRAGQGAGEQFF
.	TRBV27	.	CASTSGEQYF
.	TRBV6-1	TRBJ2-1	CASNTGGSGEQFF
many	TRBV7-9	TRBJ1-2	CASRPGTDYGYTF
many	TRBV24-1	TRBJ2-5	CATSDGEWETQYF
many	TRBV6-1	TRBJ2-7	CASNRASANSYEQYF
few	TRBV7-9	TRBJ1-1	CASSLEGAQSRAFF
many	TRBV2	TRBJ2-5	CASSGLAAETQYF
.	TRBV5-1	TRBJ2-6	CASSFGLANSGANVLTF
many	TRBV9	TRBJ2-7	CASSAGGGTEQYF
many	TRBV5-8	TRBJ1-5	CASSLSLLPNQPQHF
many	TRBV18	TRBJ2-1	CASSPPGQSSYNEQFF
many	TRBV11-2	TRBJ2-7	CASKTGTTQGEQYF
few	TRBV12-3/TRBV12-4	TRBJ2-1	CASSGLGQGLFGEQFF
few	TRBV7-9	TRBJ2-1	CASSISGNSYNEQFF
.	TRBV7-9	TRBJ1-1	CVSYWDRVTEAFF
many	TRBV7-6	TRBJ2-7	CASSLAPTSGSSYEQYF
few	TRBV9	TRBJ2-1	CASSERFDEQFF
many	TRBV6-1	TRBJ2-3	CASSSAAASTDTQYF
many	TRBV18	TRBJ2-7	CASSPPGSGRVYEQYF
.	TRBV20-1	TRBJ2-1	CSANDGLAGGSEQFF
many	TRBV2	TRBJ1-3	CASRGTAGNTIYF
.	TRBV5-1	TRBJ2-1	CASSLGLVGYNEQFF
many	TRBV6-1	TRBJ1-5	CASTRAQDRGRGQPQHF
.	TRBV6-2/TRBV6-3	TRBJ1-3	CASSHGNTIYF
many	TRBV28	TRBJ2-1	CASSFPSGGGKSYNEQFF
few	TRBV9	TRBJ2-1	CASSYRSDPSYNEQFF
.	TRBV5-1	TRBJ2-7	CASSPGQGINEQYF
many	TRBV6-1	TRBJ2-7	CASSWTGGEYEQYF
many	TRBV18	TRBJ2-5	CASSPPGDTSLRETQYF
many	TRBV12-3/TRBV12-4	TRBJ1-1	CASSLGDSREAFF
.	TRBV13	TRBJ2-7	CASSFTGSSYEEYF
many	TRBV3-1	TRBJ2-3	CASSLLVTDTQYF
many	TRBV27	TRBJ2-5	CASSSTGGEGETQYF
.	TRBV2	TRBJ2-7	CASRQGTSDKEQYF
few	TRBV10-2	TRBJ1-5	CASSEEGRSNQPQHF
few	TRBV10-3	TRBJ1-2	CAIRAQDGSYGYTF
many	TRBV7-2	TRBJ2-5	CASSLEWRGGRETQYF
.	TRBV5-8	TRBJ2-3	CASSPGDKTTDTQYF
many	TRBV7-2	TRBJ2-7	CASNQGPYEQYF
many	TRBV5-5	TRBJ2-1	CASSLIQGSYNEQFF
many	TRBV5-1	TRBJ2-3	CASRTGITTDTQYF